Included here is one T cell receptor beta chain sequence, with context. Using immunoSEQ multiplex PCR, the repertoire was profiled, and TCRdb retains in-frame clones only, with some absent. The sample shows some 290,000 clones, about 90% of them seen only once. The source of the sample is a study of blood T cell repertoires in COVID-19. This CDR3 comprises 15 residues. Deletions cut 6 bases from V and 5 bases from J, with 17 bases between. The germline gives CDR1 LNHDA, CDR2 SQIVND (reference sequence). The specimen sequenced was peripheral blood. The TCR was taken from a woman aged 25 to 39 with COVID-19, enrolled during active disease. This chain connects TRBV19 to TRBJ1-5, with a weak D call TRBD1 (5 bases). CDR3 sequence: CASRADRGLHQPQHF. The CDR3 bases are TGTGCCAGTAGGGCTGATAGGGGTCTGCATCAGCCCCAGCATTTT.